Listed here is a single T cell receptor (beta chain). Across 20 to 25 US areas, participants ranged in age from 18 to 89 years. Cohort placement rested on clinical history that participants reported themselves. Losses at the gene ends were 4 bases for V and 4 bases for J; bases not matched to a gene: 4. This CDR3 has 14 amino acids. CDR1 is SNHLY and CDR2 is FYNNEI in the germline V gene. Libraries were prepared by immunoSEQ multiplex PCR; TCRdb keeps only in-frame clonotypes and omits some of them. The sample lists 130,000 or so clones; under 90% were seen once. The sample comes from a study of blood T cell repertoires in COVID-19. Study as a whole: From the United States, Italy and Spain came samples of acute and convalescent COVID-19.

This receptor was identified in a man between 40 and 49 years old with acute COVID-19. The chain uses TRBV2 and TRBJ1-2, with 9 bases aligning to TRBD1. The sequenced sample was PBMCs or T cells enriched from blood (not recorded which). The CDR3 region is CASSASGQGYGYTF. CDR3 DNA: TGTGCCAGCAGTGCCTCGGGACAGGGCTATGGCTACACCTTC.